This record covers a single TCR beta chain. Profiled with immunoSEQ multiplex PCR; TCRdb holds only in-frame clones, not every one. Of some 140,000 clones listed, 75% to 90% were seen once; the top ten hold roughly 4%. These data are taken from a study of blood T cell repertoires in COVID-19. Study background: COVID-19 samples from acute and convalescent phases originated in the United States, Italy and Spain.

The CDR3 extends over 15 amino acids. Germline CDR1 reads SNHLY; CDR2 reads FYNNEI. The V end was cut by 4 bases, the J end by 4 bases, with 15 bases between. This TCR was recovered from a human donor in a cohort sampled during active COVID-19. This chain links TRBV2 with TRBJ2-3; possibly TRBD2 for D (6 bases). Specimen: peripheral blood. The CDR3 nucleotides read TGTGCCAGCAGTGGGGCAGGGACTGGATCAGATACGCAGTATTTT. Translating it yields CASSGAGTGSDTQYF.